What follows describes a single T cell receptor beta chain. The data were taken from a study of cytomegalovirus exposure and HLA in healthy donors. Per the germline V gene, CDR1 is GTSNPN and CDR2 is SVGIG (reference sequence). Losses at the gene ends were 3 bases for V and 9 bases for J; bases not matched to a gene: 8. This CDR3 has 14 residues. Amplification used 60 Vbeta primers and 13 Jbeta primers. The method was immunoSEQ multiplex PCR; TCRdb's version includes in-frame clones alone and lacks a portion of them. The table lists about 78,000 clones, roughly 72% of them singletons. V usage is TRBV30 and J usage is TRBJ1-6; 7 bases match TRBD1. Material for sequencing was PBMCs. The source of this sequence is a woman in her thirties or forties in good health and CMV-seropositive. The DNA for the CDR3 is TGTGCCTGGAGGGAAGGGGGCACTAGTTCACCCCTCCACTTT. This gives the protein CAWREGGTSSPLHF.